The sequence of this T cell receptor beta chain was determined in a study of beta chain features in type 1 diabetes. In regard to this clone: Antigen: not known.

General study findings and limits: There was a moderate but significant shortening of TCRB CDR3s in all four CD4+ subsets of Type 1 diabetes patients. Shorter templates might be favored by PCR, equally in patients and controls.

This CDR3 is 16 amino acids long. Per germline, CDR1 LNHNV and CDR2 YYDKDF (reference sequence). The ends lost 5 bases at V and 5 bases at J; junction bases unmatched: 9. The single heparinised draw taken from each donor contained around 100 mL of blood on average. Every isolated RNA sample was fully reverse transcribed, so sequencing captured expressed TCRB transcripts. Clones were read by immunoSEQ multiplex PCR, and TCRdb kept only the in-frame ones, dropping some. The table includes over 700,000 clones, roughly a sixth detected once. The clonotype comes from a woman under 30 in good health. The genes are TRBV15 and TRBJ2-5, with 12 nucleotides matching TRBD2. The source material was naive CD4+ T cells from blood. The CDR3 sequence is CATSRPLAGGLETQYF. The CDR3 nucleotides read TGTGCCACCAGCCGACCACTAGCGGGAGGTTTGGAGACCCAGTACTTC.